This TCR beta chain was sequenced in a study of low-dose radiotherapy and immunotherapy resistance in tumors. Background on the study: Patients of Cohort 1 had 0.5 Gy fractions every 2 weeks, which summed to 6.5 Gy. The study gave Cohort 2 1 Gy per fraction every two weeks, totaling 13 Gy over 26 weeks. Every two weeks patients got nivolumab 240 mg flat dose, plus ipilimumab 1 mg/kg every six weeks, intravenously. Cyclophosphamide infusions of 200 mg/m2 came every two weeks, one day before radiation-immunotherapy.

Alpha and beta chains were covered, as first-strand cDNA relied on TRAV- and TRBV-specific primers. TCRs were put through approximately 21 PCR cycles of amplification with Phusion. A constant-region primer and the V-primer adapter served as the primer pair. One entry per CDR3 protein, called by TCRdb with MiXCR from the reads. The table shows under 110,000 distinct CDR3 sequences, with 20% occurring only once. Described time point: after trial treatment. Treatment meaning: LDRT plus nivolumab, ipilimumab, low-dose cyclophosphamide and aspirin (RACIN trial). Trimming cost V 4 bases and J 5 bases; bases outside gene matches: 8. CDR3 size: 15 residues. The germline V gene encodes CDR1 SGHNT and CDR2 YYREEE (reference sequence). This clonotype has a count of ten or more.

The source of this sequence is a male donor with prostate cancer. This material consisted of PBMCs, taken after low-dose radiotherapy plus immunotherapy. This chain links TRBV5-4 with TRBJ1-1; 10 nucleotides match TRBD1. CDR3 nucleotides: TGTGCCAGCAGCCCGCCGGGACAGGGGAGAACTGAAGCTTTCTTT. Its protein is CASSPPGQGRTEAFF. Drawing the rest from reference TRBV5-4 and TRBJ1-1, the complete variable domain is ETGVTQSPTHLIKTRGQQVTLRCSSQSGHNTVSWYQQALGQGPQFIFQYYREEENGRGNFPPRFSGLQFPNYSSELNVNALELDDSALYLCASSPPGQGRTEAFFGQGTRLTVV.